A single sample is the source of the 21 T cell receptor beta chains below, sequenced in a study of Tregs in tolerant kidney transplant recipients. TCRdb's table, derived via immunoSEQ multiplex PCR, lists solely in-frame clones and lacks some. In the table there are about 100,000 clones, 90% to 95% of which are singletons. The specimen comprised CD4+ T cells from blood, sampled before the transplant. The receptors come from a human donor who received a combined kidney and bone marrow transplant.

The V and J genes are TRBV4-2 and TRBJ2-1; 8 bases are a match to TRBD2. The CDR3 runs to 14 residues. V shed 0 bases and J 10 bases; nucleotides not matched to a gene: 5. Germline V gene lookup returns CDR1 LGHNA and CDR2 YNFKEQ. CDR3 amino acids: CASSQDGGRREQFF. Written as DNA, the CDR3 is TGTGCCAGCAGCCAAGATGGCGGGAGGAGGGAGCAGTTCTTC.

This rearrangement joins TRBV5-4 to TRBJ2-7; no firm D call. The CDR3 is 16 amino acids. Trimming stripped 2 bases from V and 5 bases from J, with 20 bases between. Germline V CDR1 and CDR2: SGHNT, YYREEE (reference sequence). The CDR3 DNA reads as TGTGCCAGCAGCTTTCCCCCCGCCTTAGGAGTAAACGAGCAGTACTTC. Its protein is CASSFPPALGVNEQYF. The full variable domain, in which reference TRBV5-4 and TRBJ2-7 provide the parts outside the CDR3, is ETGVTQSPTHLIKTRGQQVTLRCSSQSGHNTVSWYQQALGQGPQFIFQYYREEENGRGNFPPRFSGLQFPNYSSELNVNALELDDSALYLCASSFPPALGVNEQYFGPGTRLTVT.

The rearrangement uses TRBV21-1 and TRBJ2-7; the table assigns TRBD1, which was not confirmed against the DNA. TRBV21-1 is marked as a pseudogene. This CDR3 region has 14 residues. The CDR3 bases are TGTGCCAGCGGTCTTAGGACAGGGCCAGGCGAGCAGTACTTC. Amino acids: CASGLRTGPGEQYF.

The V and J genes are TRBV6-5 and TRBJ1-5; TRBD1 matches 8 bases. CDR1 is MNHEY, CDR2 SVGAGI, per germline. The V gene end was trimmed by 5 bases and the J gene end by 6 bases; junction bases not matched to a gene: 9. The CDR3 loop spans 15 amino acids. For the CDR3, the DNA is TGTGCCAGCAGTCTCAGGGGGCAAGGTGGTCAGCCCCAGCATTTT. Its protein is CASSLRGQGGQPQHF.

The chain couples TRBV15 to TRBJ2-2; TRBD1 matches at 7 bases. Germline loops: CDR1 LNHNV, CDR2 YYDKDF (reference sequence). This CDR3 contains 15 residues. Germline trimming cut 1 base from V and 7 bases from J; bases unmatched to any gene: 6. CDR3: CATSRARQGVGELFF. The CDR3, as DNA: TGTGCCACCAGCAGAGCGAGGCAGGGGGTCGGGGAGCTGTTTTTT. The variable domain in full, completed from reference TRBV15 and TRBJ2-2, reads DAMVIQNPRYQVTQFGKPVTLSCSQTLNHNVMYWYQQKSSQAPKLLFHYYDKDFNNEADTPDNFQSRRPNTSFCFLDIRSPGLGDTAMYLCATSRARQGVGELFFGEGSRLTVL.

The gene calls are TRBV15 and TRBJ2-1; TRBD2 matches 11 bases. J lost 5 bases, V lost 2 bases, and 8 bases had no gene match. In germline, CDR1 is LNHNV, CDR2 YYDKDF (reference sequence). CDR3 size: 17 residues. In nucleotides, the CDR3 is TGTGCCACCAGCAGAAGTAGCGGGAGGGCGTCCGACAATGAGCAGTTCTTC. Its protein is CATSRSSGRASDNEQFF.

The V call is TRBV4-3, the J call TRBJ1-2, with D possibly matching TRBD1 (6 bases). The germline V gene encodes CDR1 LGHNA and CDR2 YSLEER. CDR3 size: 16 residues. V gave up 1 base and J gave up 4 bases, with 16 bases separating them. The CDR3: CASSQAQGQPIYGYTF. CDR3 DNA: TGCGCCAGCAGCCAAGCACAGGGCCAACCTATCTATGGCTACACCTTC.

The chain links TRBV13 to TRBJ2-5; tentatively, D is TRBD2 (6 bases). The CDR3 is made up of 15 amino acids. V lost 3 bases to trimming and J lost 5 bases, with 16 bases between them. CDR1 and CDR2 from the germline V gene are PRHDT and FYEKMQ (reference sequence). CDR3 residues: CASSLEGFGRETQYF. CDR3 nucleotides: TGTGCCAGCAGCTTGGAGGGGTTCGGAAGGGAGACCCAGTACTTC.

The V call is TRBV25-1, the J call TRBJ1-1; TRBD1 matches at 7 bases. V lost 1 base, J lost 3 bases, and 5 bases stayed unmatched. In germline, CDR1 is MGHDK, CDR2 SYGVNS. This CDR3 region has 15 residues. CDR3 DNA sequence: TGTGCCAGCAGTGAATCGAAGGGGGCGGACACTGAAGCTTTCTTT. Its translation is CASSESKGADTEAFF.

This clone was seen only once. The rearrangement uses TRBV14 and TRBJ1-2; 8 bases line up with TRBD1. The junction had 7 bases not matched to a gene; V was cut back by 4 bases and J by 9 bases. The CDR3 is 13 amino acids. Germline loops: CDR1 SGHDN, CDR2 FVKESK. The DNA of the CDR3 is TGTGCCAGCAGCCCTCGGACAGGGTTGAGCTACACCTTC. Amino acid sequence: CASSPRTGLSYTF.

The gene calls are TRBV7-2 and TRBJ2-7, with 12 bases fitting TRBD2. The V gene's germline CDR1 is SGHTA and CDR2 FQGNSA. This CDR3 region has 16 residues. V lost 5 bases, J lost 6 bases, and 11 bases stayed unmatched. The CDR3 region is CASSRKPGTSGFEQYF. The CDR3 DNA is TGTGCCAGCAGCCGTAAGCCCGGGACTAGCGGGTTCGAGCAGTACTTC.

This clone was seen only once. This chain uses TRBV6-5 with TRBJ2-7; 8 bases fit TRBD1. From germline, CDR1 is MNHEY and CDR2 SVGAGI. V gave up 6 bases and J gave up 2 bases; unmatched junction bases: 6. The CDR3 totals 14 residues. This chain's CDR3 is CASSYRTGTYEQYF. CDR3 in DNA: TGTGCCAGCAGCTACCGGACAGGGACCTACGAGCAGTACTTC.

This clone appeared once. CDR3 sequence: CASSLGDRNYYGYTF. DNA of the CDR3: TGCGCCAGCAGCTTGGGGGACAGGAACTACTATGGCTACACCTTC. The V gene is TRBV5-1, the J gene TRBJ1-2, with 8 bases identical to TRBD1. Germline trimming cut 0 bases from V and 3 bases from J; bases unmatched to any gene: 4. CDR1 and CDR2 (germline): SGHRS, YFSETQ. CDR3 length: 15 residues.

This clone came up once. The chain recombines TRBV4-1 with TRBJ1-5; 7 bases match TRBD1. Losses at the gene ends were 2 bases for V and 6 bases for J; bases not matched to a gene: 10. Germline CDR1 is MGHRA and CDR2 is YSYEKL. This CDR3 comprises 16 residues. CDR3 region: CASSQPRDSLSQPQHF. CDR3 DNA: TGCGCCAGCAGCCAACCCCGGGACAGCCTGAGTCAGCCCCAGCATTTT.

The gene calls are TRBV18 and TRBJ1-1; TRBD1 might be the D (6 bases). Trimming took 3 bases from V and 7 from J, leaving 12 bases between them. Germline values: CDR1 KGHSH, CDR2 LQKENI. The CDR3 extends over 13 amino acids. The CDR3 DNA sequence: TGTGCCAGCTCACCCTCGAGGGACAATGAAGCTTTCTTT. It translates to CASSPSRDNEAFF.

The chain links TRBV11-2 to TRBJ2-5; TRBD2 aligns across 14 bases. Germline-derived CDR1 and CDR2 are SGHAT and FQNNGV. The V and J ends lost 5 bases and 5 bases, in that order; junction bases with no gene match: 7. This CDR3 region has 16 residues. CDR3 nucleotides: TGTGCCAGCAGCACCGGGACTAGCGGGAGTCGTGAGACCCAGTACTTC. Its translation: CASSTGTSGSRETQYF.

The V call is TRBV2, the J call TRBJ2-5, with TRBD2 matching 7 bases. The junction had 11 bases not matched to a gene; V was cut back by 11 bases and J by 5 bases. Germline V gene data show CDR1 as SNHLY and CDR2 as FYNNEI. The CDR3 length is 13 residues. CDR3 DNA sequence: TGTGCCGGACGCGGGAGTGCTGCGGAGACCCAGTACTTC. This sequence encodes CAGRGSAAETQYF.

The chain links TRBV6-6 to TRBJ2-7, with D possibly being TRBD2 (5 bases). In germline, CDR1 is MNHNY, CDR2 SVGAGI (reference sequence). This CDR3 region has 15 residues. V lost 6 bases, J lost 3 bases, and 18 bases lay in between. The chain's CDR3 is CASSKPGVLYYEQYF. CDR3 nucleotides: TGTGCCAGCAGCAAACCCGGGGTTCTCTACTACGAGCAGTACTTC.

The V call is TRBV6-4, the J call TRBJ2-3; D might be TRBD2 (6 bases). V lost 2 bases to trimming and J lost 5 bases, with 20 bases between them. The CDR3 has 17 residues. The germline V gene has CDR1 MRHNA and CDR2 SNTAGT. CDR3 region: CASSDRGTTMGGDTQYF. The CDR3, as DNA: TGTGCCAGCAGTGACCGCGGGACCACTATGGGTGGAGATACGCAGTATTTT.

The chain employs TRBV4-3 and TRBJ2-1; no clear D gene. Trimming took 2 bases from V and 0 from J, leaving 17 bases between them. The CDR3 consists of 18 residues. Germline CDR1 is LGHNA and CDR2 is YSLEER. Here the CDR3 reads CASSQIPKTPSSYNEQFF. CDR3 in DNA: TGCGCCAGCAGCCAAATACCGAAGACACCCTCCTCCTACAATGAGCAGTTCTTC.

A single count supports this clone. This rearrangement joins TRBV27 to TRBJ1-1, with 8 bases aligning to TRBD1. This CDR3 comprises 14 residues. The germline gives CDR1 MNHEY, CDR2 SMNVEV (reference sequence). V lost 5 bases to trimming and J lost 4 bases; unmatched junction nucleotides: 6. The CDR3 reads CASSGRGPGTEAFF. CDR3 coding DNA: TGTGCCAGCAGTGGCAGGGGGCCGGGCACTGAAGCTTTCTTT.